The T cell receptor (beta chain) described here comes from a study of blood T cell repertoires in COVID-19. Study overall: The analysed material was cDNA or gDNA that came from T cells, B-cell-depleted T cells, or PBMCs.

Study processing details: Amplification of reference gene primers was used by the study to estimate nucleated cell counts. Data came from immunoSEQ multiplex PCR; TCRdb stores just in-frame clones and leaves some out. For V, J and clone size, that table is used; D and trimming come from the DNA. The sample lists 320,000 or so clones, roughly 90% occurring once. Those enrolled, adults aged roughly 18 to 89 years, came from roughly 22 US areas. Categorization into cohorts depended on clinical history that participants reported. The TCR was taken from a woman under 40 who had recovered from COVID-19. Sequencing input: PBMCs or T cells enriched from blood (not recorded which).

CDR3 region: CASKSPLLAGWGETQYF. In DNA form, the CDR3 reads TGTGCCAGCAAGAGTCCGTTACTAGCGGGGTGGGGAGAGACCCAGTACTTC. V usage is TRBV2 and J usage is TRBJ2-5; 10 nucleotides agree with TRBD2. There are 17 residues in the CDR3. Looked up from germline, CDR1 is SNHLY and CDR2 is FYNNEI. The V segment lost 7 bases and the J segment 4 bases; nucleotides outside the gene matches: 15.